The TCR beta chain under discussion was sequenced for a study of a mutant IDH1 vaccine in newly diagnosed glioma. The time point denotes: week 35, safety follow-up. It was 300 ug of mutant IDH1 20-mer peptide that made up each vaccine dose, given with topical imiquimod. Eight vaccine doses were administered to patients at weeks 1, 3, 5, 7, 11, 15, 19 and 23. To note about this clone: Its target is not known.

Data came from immunoSEQ multiplex PCR; TCRdb stores just in-frame clones and leaves some out. The sample has some 61,000 clones, approximately 88% seen once; the top ten hold more than 10%. Per germline, CDR1 SGHVS and CDR2 FQNEAQ. V was pared by 5 bases and J by 1 base, with 8 bases between. This CDR3 is built from 13 residues. The sequencing here drew on PBMCs, taken from a glioma patient whose treatment included an IDH1 peptide vaccine. The TCR originated in a man aged 18 to 29 with glioma. The V call is TRBV7-8, the J call TRBJ1-1, with no clear D. In DNA, the CDR3 is TGTGCCAGCAGCCACCGGCCGAACACTGAAGCTTTCTTT. This sequence encodes CASSHRPNTEAFF.